This entry lists 5 T cell receptor beta chains sequenced from one sample in a study of cytomegalovirus exposure and HLA in healthy donors. The PCR ran on 60 Vbeta and 13 Jbeta primers. Assay used: immunoSEQ multiplex PCR; TCRdb lists only in-frame clones, some missing. Of some 120,000 clones listed, 65% to 75% are singletons. The sequencing input was PBMCs. The receptors shown here come from a woman aged 50 to 65 in good health and CMV-seropositive.

The rearrangement uses TRBV6-6 and TRBJ1-2; 9 nucleotides line up with TRBD1. V lost 5 bases, J lost 2 bases, and 3 bases stayed unmatched. The CDR3 spans 14 residues. From germline, CDR1 is MNHNY and CDR2 SVGAGI (reference sequence). CDR3 sequence (DNA): TGTGCCAGCAGTCGCGACAGGGGGAACTATGGCTACACCTTC. This sequence encodes CASSRDRGNYGYTF.

The V call is TRBV7-2, the J call TRBJ2-7; 10 nucleotides match TRBD2. CDR3 length: 14 residues. The germline gives CDR1 SGHTA, CDR2 FQGNSA. V was clipped by 3 bases and J by 6 bases; unmatched bases: 5. DNA of the CDR3: TGTGCCAGCAGCTTGGCTAGCGGGGGAGGCGAGCAGTACTTC. It codes for CASSLASGGGEQYF.

This chain uses TRBV7-2 with TRBJ1-2; TRBD1 agrees at 7 bases. From germline, CDR1 is SGHTA and CDR2 FQGNSA. The CDR3 totals 12 residues. V lost 5 bases to trimming and J lost 12 bases; unmatched junction nucleotides: 9. CDR3 sequence reads: CASSTLQGWNTF. Written as DNA, the CDR3 is TGTGCCAGCAGCACCCTACAGGGGTGGAACACCTTC. The entire variable domain, with the rest obtained from reference TRBV7-2 and TRBJ1-2, is as follows: GAGVSQSPSNKVTEKGKDVELRCDPISGHTALYWYRQSLGQGLEFLIYFQGNSAPDKSGLPSDRFSAERTGGSVSTLTIQRTQQEDSAVYLCASSTLQGWNTFGSGTRLTVV.

The chain joins TRBV6-5 to TRBJ2-7, with D maybe TRBD2 (6 bases). This CDR3 has 13 amino acids. Per the germline V gene, CDR1 is MNHEY and CDR2 is SVGAGI. V lost 7 bases, J lost 0 bases, and 10 bases lay in between. The DNA of the CDR3 is TGTGCCAGCACTAGCGCGGGCTCCTACGAGCAGTACTTC. Protein sequence: CASTSAGSYEQYF.

This sequence joins TRBV10-3 and TRBJ1-4; TRBD1 agrees at 7 bases. CDR1 ENHRY and CDR2 SYGVKD come from the germline V gene. The length of the CDR3 is 15 residues. Unmatched junction bases numbered 6, after V lost 3 bases and J lost 5 bases. CDR3 amino acids: CAISDRTGVNEKLFF. In DNA form, the CDR3 reads TGTGCCATCAGTGACCGGACAGGAGTCAATGAAAAACTGTTTTTT.